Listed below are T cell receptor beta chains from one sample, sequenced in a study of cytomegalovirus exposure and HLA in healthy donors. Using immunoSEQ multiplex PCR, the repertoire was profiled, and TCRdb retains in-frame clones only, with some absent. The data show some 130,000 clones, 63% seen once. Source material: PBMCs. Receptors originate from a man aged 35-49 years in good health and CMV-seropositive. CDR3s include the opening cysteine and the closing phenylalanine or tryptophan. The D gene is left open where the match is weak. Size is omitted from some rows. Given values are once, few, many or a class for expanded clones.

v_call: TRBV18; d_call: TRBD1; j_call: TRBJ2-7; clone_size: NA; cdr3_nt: TGTGCCAGCTCAGCGGGACAGGTCTACTACGAGCAGTACTTC; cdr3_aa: CASSAGQVYYEQYF
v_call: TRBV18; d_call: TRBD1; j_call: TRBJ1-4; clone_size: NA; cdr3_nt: TGTGCCAGCTCACCTCGACAGGGCAAGGATGAAAAACTGTTTTTT; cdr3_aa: CASSPRQGKDEKLFF
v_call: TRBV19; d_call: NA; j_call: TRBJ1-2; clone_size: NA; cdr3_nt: TGTGCCAGTAGAGGGGGGGGTAGCTATGGCTACACCTTC; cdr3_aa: CASRGGGSYGYTF
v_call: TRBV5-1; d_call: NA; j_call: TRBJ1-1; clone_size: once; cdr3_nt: TGCGCCAGCAGCTCCAGGGCGGACACTGAAGCTTTCTTT; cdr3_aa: CASSSRADTEAFF
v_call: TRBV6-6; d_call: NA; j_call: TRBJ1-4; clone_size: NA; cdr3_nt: TGTGCCATCCAGAAAGGGCGGGCTAATGAAAAACTGTTTTTT; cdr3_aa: CAIQKGRANEKLFF
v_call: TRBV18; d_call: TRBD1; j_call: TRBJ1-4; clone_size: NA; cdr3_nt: TGTGCCAGCTCAAGGGACAGAGAAAAACTGTTTTTT; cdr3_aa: CASSRDREKLFF
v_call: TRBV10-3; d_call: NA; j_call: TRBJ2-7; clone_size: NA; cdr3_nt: TGTGCCATCACCCAGAGAGCGGACAGTTTATCCTACGAGCAGTACTTC; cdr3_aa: CAITQRADSLSYEQYF
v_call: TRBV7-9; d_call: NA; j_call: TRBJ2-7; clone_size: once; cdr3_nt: TGTGCCAGCAGCGGGCGGACAGCCACCTACGAGCAGTACTTC; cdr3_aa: CASSGRTATYEQYF
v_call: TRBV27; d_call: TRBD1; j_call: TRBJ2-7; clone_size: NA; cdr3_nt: TGTGCCAGCAGGGGGGGGACAGGGGGATACTACGAGCAGTACTTC; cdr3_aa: CASRGGTGGYYEQYF
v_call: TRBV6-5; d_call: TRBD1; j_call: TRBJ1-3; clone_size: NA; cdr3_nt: TGTGCCAGCAGTTACGGGACAGCCTCTGGAAACACCATATATTTT; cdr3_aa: CASSYGTASGNTIYF
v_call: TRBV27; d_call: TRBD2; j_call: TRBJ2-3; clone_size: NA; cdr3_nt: TGTGCCAGCAGTTTATACAGGACTAGCGGGGGGGAGAGCACAGATACGCAGTATTTT; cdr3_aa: CASSLYRTSGGESTDTQYF